Each of the 9 T cell receptor beta chains below was sequenced from the same sample in a study of T-cell memory formation after mild COVID-19. Each CDR3 protein gets one entry after TCRdb re-called the 5' RACE reads with MiXCR. The sample lists some 120,000 distinct CDR3 sequences; about a sixth were seen once. The sequencing sample was made of PBMCs or a T cell subset sorted from them (not recorded which). The receptors stem from an adult woman who had mild COVID-19 (a few samples of this study predate the infection). Cell type and time point are not known.

The chain combines TRBV9 with TRBJ2-6; D is perhaps TRBD2 (6 bases). V was shortened by 3 bases and J by 1 base, with 11 bases between the two germline ends. Germline CDR1 and CDR2: SGDLS and YYNGEE. This CDR3 is 16 amino acids long. The DNA for the CDR3 is TGTGCCAGCAGCGGTGGGGGGATGTCTGGGGCCAACGTCCTGACTTTC. Translation: CASSGGGMSGANVLTF.

This chain connects TRBV11-2 to TRBJ2-7, with D unresolved. Trimming took 1 base from V and 8 from J, leaving 6 bases between them. This CDR3 region has 11 residues. Germline values: CDR1 SGHAT, CDR2 FQNNGV. CDR3 sequence: CASSLVQQQYF. In nucleotides, the CDR3 is TGTGCCAGCAGCTTAGTTCAGCAGCAGTACTTC.

This clonotype showed up just a few times. This sequence joins TRBV20-1 and TRBJ2-3, with D unresolved. Germline CDR1 is DFQATT and CDR2 is SNEGSKA (reference sequence). V was pared by 2 bases and J by 1 base, with 4 bases between. CDR3 length: 12 residues. In DNA form, the CDR3 reads TGCAGTGCTAGACAGGGCACAGATACGCAGTATTTT. Translating gives CSARQGTDTQYF.

This clonotype was observed a few times. V and J are TRBV7-2 and TRBJ2-1; D is unclear. The CDR3 totals 15 residues. The germline V gene has CDR1 SGHTA and CDR2 FQGNSA. Trimming shortened V by 1 base and J by 0 bases, and 7 bases separated the two germline ends. CDR3 residues: CASSLVWDSYNEQFF. DNA for the CDR3: TGTGCCAGCAGCTTAGTCTGGGACTCCTACAATGAGCAGTTCTTC. Full variable domain (outside the CDR3, taken from reference TRBV7-2 and TRBJ2-1): GAGVSQSPSNKVTEKGKDVELRCDPISGHTALYWYRQSLGQGLEFLIYFQGNSAPDKSGLPSDRFSAERTGGSVSTLTIQRTQQEDSAVYLCASSLVWDSYNEQFFGPGTRLTVL.

This sequence joins TRBV5-1 and TRBJ2-3, with 7 bases aligning to TRBD2. CDR3 length equals 16 residues. CDR1 is SGHRS and CDR2 is YFSETQ in the germline V gene. Losses at the gene ends were 0 bases for V and 2 bases for J; bases not matched to a gene: 6. The CDR3 coding sequence is TGCGCCAGCAGCTTGGAGTTAGCGGGCCACACAGATACGCAGTATTTT. Its translation is CASSLELAGHTDTQYF. Supplemented by reference TRBV5-1 and TRBJ2-3, the full variable domain reads KAGVTQTPRYLIKTRGQQVTLSCSPISGHRSVSWYQQTPGQGLQFLFEYFSETQRNKGNFPGRFSGRQFSNSRSEMNVSTLELGDSALYLCASSLELAGHTDTQYFGPGTRLTVL.

This chain connects TRBV5-6 to TRBJ2-7; weak D call: TRBD1 (5 bases). Germline V gene sequence: CDR1 SGHDT, CDR2 YYEEEE. V was pared by 3 bases and J by 0 bases, with 16 bases between. The CDR3 has 16 residues. This CDR3 is CASSSYLDTISYEQYF. The CDR3 nucleotides are TGTGCCAGCAGCTCCTACCTGGACACAATCTCCTACGAGCAGTACTTC.

This clonotype was observed a handful of times. The gene calls are TRBV20-1 and TRBJ2-7; D perhaps matches TRBD2 (6 bases). The CDR3 contains 15 residues. Germline V gives CDR1 DFQATT, CDR2 SNEGSKA (reference sequence). The V and J ends lost 6 bases and 3 bases respectively, with 21 bases between them. DNA of the CDR3: TGCAGTGCCGGGTCGAACCGGGACTTCAACTACGAGCAGTACTTC. Amino acids: CSAGSNRDFNYEQYF.

There are a few counts of this clonotype. The rearrangement links TRBV20-1 to TRBJ2-1; TRBD2 might be the D (5 bases). CDR1 and CDR2 (germline): DFQATT, SNEGSKA (reference sequence). This CDR3 spans 14 amino acids. V lost 5 bases and J 2 bases, leaving 13 bases between the germline ends. The CDR3 region is CSAAIRDPYNEQFF. CDR3 sequence (DNA): TGCAGTGCTGCAATCCGGGATCCCTACAATGAGCAGTTCTTC.

This chain connects TRBV18 to TRBJ2-1; possibly TRBD2 for D (6 bases). Trimming stripped 5 bases from V and 5 bases from J, with 19 bases between. The CDR3 is 16 residues long. Germline assignment: CDR1 KGHSH and CDR2 LQKENI. CDR3 loop: CASSSVRGGRDNEQFF. In DNA form, the CDR3 reads TGTGCCAGCTCATCAGTTAGGGGAGGCAGGGACAATGAGCAGTTCTTC.